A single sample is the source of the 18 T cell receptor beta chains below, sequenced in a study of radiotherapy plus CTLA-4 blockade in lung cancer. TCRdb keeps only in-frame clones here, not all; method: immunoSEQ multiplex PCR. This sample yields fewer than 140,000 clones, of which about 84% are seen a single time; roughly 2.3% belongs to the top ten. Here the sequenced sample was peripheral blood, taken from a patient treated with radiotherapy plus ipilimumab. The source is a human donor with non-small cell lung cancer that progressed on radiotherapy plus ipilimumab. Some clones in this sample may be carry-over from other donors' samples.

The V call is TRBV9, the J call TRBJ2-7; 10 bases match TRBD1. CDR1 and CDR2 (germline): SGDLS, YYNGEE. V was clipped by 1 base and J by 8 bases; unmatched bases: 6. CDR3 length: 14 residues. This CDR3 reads CASSVFGTGDQQYF. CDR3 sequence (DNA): TGTGCCAGCAGCGTATTCGGGACAGGGGATCAGCAGTACTTC.

CDR3 amino acids: CASSTGQGRNTIYF. CDR3 sequence (DNA): TGTGCCAGCAGCACCGGACAGGGAAGAAACACCATATATTTT. This chain links TRBV7-2 with TRBJ1-3; TRBD1 matches 8 bases. The CDR3 sequence is 14 residues long. Trimming removed 5 bases from V and 5 bases from J; junction bases left unmatched: 5. Germline lookup yields CDR1 SGHTA and CDR2 FQGNSA.

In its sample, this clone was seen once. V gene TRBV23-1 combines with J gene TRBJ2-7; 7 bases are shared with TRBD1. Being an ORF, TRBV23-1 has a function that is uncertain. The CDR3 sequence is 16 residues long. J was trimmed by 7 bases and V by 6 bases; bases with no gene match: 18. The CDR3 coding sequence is TGCGCCAGCAGGGTCCCTTTTAAGAGGGGGCCAAGGGAGCAGTACTTC. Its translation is CASRVPFKRGPREQYF.

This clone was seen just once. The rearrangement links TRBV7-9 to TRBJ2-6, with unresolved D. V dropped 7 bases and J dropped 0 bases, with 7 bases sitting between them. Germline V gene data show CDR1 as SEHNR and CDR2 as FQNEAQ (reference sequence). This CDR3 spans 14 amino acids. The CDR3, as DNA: TGTGCCAGCATTCCAACCTCTGGGGCCAACGTCCTGACTTTC. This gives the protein CASIPTSGANVLTF.

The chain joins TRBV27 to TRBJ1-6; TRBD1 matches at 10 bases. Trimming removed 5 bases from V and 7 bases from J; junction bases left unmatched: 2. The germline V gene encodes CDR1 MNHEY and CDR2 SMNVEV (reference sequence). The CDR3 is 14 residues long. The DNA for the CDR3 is TGTGCCAGCAGTCTGGGACAGGGGAATTCACCCCTCCACTTT. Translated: CASSLGQGNSPLHF.

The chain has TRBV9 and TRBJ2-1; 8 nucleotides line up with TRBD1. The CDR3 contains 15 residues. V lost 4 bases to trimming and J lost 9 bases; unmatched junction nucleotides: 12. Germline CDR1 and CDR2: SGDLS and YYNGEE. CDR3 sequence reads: CASSPRQGWGFEQFF. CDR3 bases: TGTGCCAGCAGCCCACGACAGGGGTGGGGTTTTGAGCAGTTCTTC.

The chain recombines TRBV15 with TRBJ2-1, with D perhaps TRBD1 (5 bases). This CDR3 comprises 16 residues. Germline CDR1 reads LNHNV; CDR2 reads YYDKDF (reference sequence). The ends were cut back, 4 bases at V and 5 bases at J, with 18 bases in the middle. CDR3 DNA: TGTGCCACCAGCAAAGAAACAGGTTCGATTAACAATGAGCAGTTCTTC. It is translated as CATSKETGSINNEQFF.

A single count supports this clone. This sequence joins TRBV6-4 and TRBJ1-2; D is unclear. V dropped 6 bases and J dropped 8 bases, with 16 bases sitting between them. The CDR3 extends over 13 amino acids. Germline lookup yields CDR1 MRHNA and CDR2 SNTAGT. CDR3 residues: CASRGRVVTGYTF. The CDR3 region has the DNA TGTGCCAGCAGAGGGAGGGTCGTAACCGGCTACACCTTC.

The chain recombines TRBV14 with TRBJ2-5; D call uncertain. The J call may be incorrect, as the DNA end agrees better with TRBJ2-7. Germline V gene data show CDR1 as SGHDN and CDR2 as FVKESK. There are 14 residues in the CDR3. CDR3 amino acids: CASSQDGNPYEQYF. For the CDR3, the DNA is TGTGCCAGCAGCCAAGACGGCAACCCTTACGAGCAGTACTTC.

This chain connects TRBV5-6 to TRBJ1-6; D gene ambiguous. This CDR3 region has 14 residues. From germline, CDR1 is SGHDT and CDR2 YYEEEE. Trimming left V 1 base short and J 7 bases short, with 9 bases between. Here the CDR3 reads CASSLYQMNSPLHF. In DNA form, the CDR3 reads TGTGCCAGCAGCTTGTACCAGATGAATTCACCCCTCCACTTT.

CDR3 bases: TGTGCCAGCAGTTACTCGGAGGTCTCGGCGACAGATACGCAGTATTTT. Translating gives CASSYSEVSATDTQYF. The V and J genes are TRBV6-5 and TRBJ2-3; TRBD2 is a possible D gene (5 bases). The germline V gene has CDR1 MNHEY and CDR2 SVGAGI. Between the trimmed V and J ends, which lost 0 bases and 3 bases, there was a span of 13 bases. The CDR3 runs to 16 residues.

CDR3 bases: TGTGCCAGCAGCACCGGACTAGCGGGGGGGACTGGGGCCAACGTCCTGACTTTC. It codes for CASSTGLAGGTGANVLTF. This chain joins TRBV7-6 and TRBJ2-6; 15 bases agree with TRBD2. Germline CDR1 SGHVS, CDR2 FNYEAQ. CDR3 length: 18 residues. J lost 2 bases, V lost 5 bases, and 4 bases had no gene match.

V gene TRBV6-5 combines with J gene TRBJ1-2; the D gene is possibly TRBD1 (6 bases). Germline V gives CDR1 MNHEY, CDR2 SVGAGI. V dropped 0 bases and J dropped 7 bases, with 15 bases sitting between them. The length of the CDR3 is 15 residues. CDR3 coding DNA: TGTGCCAGCAGTTACTCGAATGCCGCGGGGGCTGGCTACACCTTC. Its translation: CASSYSNAAGAGYTF.

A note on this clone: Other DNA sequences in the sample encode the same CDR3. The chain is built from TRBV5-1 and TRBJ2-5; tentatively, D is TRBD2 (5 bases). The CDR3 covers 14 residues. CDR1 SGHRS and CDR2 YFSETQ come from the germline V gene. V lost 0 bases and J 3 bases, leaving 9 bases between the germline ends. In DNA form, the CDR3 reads TGCGCCAGCAGCTTGGACCCCGGGGAAGAGACCCAGTACTTC. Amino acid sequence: CASSLDPGEETQYF. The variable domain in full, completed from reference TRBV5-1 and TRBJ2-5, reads KAGVTQTPRYLIKTRGQQVTLSCSPISGHRSVSWYQQTPGQGLQFLFEYFSETQRNKGNFPGRFSGRQFSNSRSEMNVSTLELGDSALYLCASSLDPGEETQYFGPGTRLLVL.

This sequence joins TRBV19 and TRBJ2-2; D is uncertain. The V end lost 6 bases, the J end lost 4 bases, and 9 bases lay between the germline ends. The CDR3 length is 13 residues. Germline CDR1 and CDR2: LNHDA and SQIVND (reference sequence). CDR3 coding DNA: TGTGCCAGTAGGAAGGTGGTCACCGGGGAGCTGTTTTTT. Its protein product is CASRKVVTGELFF.

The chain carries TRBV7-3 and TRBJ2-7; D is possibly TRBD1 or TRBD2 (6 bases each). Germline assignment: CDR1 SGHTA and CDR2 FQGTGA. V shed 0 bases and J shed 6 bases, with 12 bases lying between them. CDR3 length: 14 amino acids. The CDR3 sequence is CASSLTGGGGEQYF. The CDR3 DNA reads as TGTGCCAGCAGCTTAACGGGGGGCGGAGGCGAGCAGTACTTC.

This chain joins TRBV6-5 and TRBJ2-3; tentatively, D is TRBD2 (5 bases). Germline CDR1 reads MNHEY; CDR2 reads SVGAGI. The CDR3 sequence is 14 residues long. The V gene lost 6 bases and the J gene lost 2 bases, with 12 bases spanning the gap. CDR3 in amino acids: CASRPGGYTDTQYF. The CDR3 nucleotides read TGTGCCAGCAGACCGGGCGGGTACACAGATACGCAGTATTTT.

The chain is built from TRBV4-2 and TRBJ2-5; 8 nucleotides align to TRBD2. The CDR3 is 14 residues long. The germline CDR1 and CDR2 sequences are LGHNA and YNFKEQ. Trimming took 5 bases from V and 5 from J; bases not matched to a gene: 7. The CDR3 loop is CASSTTSEVETQYF. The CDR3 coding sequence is TGTGCCAGCAGCACGACTAGCGAGGTGGAGACCCAGTACTTC.